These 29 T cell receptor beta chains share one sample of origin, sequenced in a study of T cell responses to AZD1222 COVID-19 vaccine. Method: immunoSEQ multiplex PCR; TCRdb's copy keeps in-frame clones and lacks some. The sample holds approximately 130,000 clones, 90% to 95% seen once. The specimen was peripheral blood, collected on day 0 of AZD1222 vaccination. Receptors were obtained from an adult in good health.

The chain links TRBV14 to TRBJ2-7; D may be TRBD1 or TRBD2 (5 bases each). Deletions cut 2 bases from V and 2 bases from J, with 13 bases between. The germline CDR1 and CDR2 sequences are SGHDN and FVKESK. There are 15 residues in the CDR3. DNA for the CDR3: TGTGCCAGCAGCCAAATCGGGACCTTCCCCTACGAGCAGTACTTC. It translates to CASSQIGTFPYEQYF. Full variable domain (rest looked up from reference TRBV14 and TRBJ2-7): EAGVTQFPSHSVIEKGQTVTLRCDPISGHDNLYWYRRVMGKEIKFLLHFVKESKQDESGMPNNRFLAERTGGTYSTLKVQPAELEDSGVYFCASSQIGTFPYEQYFGPGTRLTVT.

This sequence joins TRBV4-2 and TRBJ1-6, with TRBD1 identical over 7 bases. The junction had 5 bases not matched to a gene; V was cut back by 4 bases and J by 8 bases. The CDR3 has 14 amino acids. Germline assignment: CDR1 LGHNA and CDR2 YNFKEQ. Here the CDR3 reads CASSPDRVYSPLHF. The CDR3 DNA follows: TGTGCCAGCAGCCCCGACAGGGTTTATTCACCCCTCCACTTT.

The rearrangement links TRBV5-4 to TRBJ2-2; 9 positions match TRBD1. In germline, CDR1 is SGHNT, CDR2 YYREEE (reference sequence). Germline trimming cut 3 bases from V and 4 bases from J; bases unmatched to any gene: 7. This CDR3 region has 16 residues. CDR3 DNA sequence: TGTGCCAGCAGCTCGGAACAGGGGGCTGTCACCGGGGAGCTGTTTTTT. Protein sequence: CASSSEQGAVTGELFF.

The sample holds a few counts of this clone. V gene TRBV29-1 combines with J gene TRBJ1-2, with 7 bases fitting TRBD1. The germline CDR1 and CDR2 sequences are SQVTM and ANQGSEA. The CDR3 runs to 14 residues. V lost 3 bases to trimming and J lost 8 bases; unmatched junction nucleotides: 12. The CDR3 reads CSVDERDRANGYTF. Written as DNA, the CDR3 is TGCAGCGTTGACGAAAGAGACAGGGCTAACGGCTACACCTTC.

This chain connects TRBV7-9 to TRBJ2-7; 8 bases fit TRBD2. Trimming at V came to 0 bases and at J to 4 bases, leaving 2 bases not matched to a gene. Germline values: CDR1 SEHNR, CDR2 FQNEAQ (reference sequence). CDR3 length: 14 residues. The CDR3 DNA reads TGTGCCAGCAGCTTAGCTAGCGGGATTTACGAGCAGTACTTC. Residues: CASSLASGIYEQYF.

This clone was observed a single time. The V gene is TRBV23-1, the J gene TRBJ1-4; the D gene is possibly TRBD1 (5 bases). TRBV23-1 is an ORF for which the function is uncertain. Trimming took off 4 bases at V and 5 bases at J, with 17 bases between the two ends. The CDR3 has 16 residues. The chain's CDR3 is CASSRPSGTENEKLFF. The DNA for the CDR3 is TGCGCCAGCAGTCGCCCCTCCGGGACGGAGAATGAAAAACTGTTTTTT.

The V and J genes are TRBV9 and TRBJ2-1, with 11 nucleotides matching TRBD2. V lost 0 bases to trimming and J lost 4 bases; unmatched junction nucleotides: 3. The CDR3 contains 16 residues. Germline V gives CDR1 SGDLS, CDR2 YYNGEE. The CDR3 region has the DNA TGTGCCAGCAGCGTAGTTGCTAGCGGGGGGTACAATGAGCAGTTCTTC. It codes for CASSVVASGGYNEQFF.

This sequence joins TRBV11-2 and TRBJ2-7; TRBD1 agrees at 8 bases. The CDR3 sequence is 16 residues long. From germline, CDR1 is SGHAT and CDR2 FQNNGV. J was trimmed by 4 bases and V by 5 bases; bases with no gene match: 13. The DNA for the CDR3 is TGTGCCAGCAGCCCTTCTCCTGGGACAGGATATTACGAGCAGTACTTC. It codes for CASSPSPGTGYYEQYF.

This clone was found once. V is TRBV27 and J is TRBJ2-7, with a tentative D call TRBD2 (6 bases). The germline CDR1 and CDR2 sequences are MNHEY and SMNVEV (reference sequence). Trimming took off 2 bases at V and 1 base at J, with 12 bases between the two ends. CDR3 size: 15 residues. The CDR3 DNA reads TGTGCCAGCAGTTTAAAGGCAGGGAGGTCCTACGAGCAGTACTTC. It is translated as CASSLKAGRSYEQYF.

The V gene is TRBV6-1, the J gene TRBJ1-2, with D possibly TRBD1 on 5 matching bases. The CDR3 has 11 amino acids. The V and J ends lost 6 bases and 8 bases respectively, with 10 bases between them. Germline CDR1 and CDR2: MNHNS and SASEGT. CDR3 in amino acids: CASSQGYGYTF. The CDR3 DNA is TGTGCCAGCAGCCAGGGTTACGGCTACACCTTC.

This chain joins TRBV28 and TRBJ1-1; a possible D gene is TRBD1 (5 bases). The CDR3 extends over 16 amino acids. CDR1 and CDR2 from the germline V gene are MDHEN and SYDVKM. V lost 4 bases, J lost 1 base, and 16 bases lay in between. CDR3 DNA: TGTGCCAGCAGTTCCATAGAGGGGACTCCGAACACTGAAGCTTTCTTT. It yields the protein CASSSIEGTPNTEAFF. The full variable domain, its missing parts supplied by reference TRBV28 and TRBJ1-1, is DVKVTQSSRYLVKRTGEKVFLECVQDMDHENMFWYRQDPGLGLRLIYFSYDVKMKEKGDIPEGYSVSREKKERFSLILESASTNQTSMYLCASSSIEGTPNTEAFFGQGTRLTVV.

The CDR3 sequence is CASSLSRTGKSRGYTF. Here the CDR3 DNA reads TGTGCCAGCAGTTTATCTCGGACAGGGAAAAGCCGTGGCTACACCTTC. This chain joins TRBV28 and TRBJ1-2; 8 positions match TRBD1. J gave up 7 bases and V 1 base, and 11 bases lay outside the gene matches. The CDR3 loop spans 16 amino acids. CDR1 MDHEN and CDR2 SYDVKM come from the germline V gene.

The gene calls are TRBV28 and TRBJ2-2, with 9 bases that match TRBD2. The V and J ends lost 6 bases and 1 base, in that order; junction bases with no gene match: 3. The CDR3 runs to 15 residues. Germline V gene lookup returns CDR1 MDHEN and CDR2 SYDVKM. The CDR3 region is CASSLRGGNTGELFF. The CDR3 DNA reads TGTGCCAGCAGCTTGCGGGGGGGGAACACCGGGGAGCTGTTTTTT.

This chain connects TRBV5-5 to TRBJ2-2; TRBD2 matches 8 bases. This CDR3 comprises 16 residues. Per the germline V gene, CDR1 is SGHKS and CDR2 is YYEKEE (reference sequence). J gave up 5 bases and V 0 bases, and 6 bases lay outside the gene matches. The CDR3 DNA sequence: TGTGCCAGCAGCTTGGATAGCGGGACGAGAACCGGGGAGCTGTTTTTT. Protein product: CASSLDSGTRTGELFF.

CDR3 amino acids: CASSLRRITYEQYF. CDR3 sequence (DNA): TGTGCCAGCAGCTTGAGGCGGATTACCTACGAGCAGTACTTC. This rearrangement joins TRBV5-6 to TRBJ2-7; D gene ambiguous. Trimming removed 1 base at V and 2 bases at J, with 10 bases between. Germline CDR1 SGHDT, CDR2 YYEEEE. The length of the CDR3 is 14 residues. The full variable domain, in which reference TRBV5-6 and TRBJ2-7 provide the parts outside the CDR3, is DAGVTQSPTHLIKTRGQQVTLRCSPKSGHDTVSWYQQALGQGPQFIFQYYEEEERQRGNFPDRFSGHQFPNYSSELNVNALLLGDSALYLCASSLRRITYEQYFGPGTRLTVT.

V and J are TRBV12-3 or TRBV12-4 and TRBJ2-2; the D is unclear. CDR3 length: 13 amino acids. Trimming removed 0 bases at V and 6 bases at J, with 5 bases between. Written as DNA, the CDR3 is TGTGCCAGCAGTTTAGCAGGTCCCGGGGAGCTGTTTTTT. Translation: CASSLAGPGELFF.

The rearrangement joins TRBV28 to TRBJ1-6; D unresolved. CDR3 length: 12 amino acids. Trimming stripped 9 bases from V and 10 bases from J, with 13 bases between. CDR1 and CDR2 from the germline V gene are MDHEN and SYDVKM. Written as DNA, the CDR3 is TGTGCCAGTGACGGGCGGGTATCACCCCTCCACTTT. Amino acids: CASDGRVSPLHF.

The CDR3 protein is CASSRPGLAIYNEQFF. DNA for the CDR3: TGTGCCAGCAGTCGGCCGGGACTAGCGATTTACAATGAGCAGTTCTTC. The V gene is TRBV6-2 or TRBV6-3, the J gene TRBJ2-1; 10 bases agree with TRBD2. The V gene's germline CDR1 is MNHEY and CDR2 SVGEGT. The CDR3 contains 16 residues. V lost 5 bases, J lost 4 bases, and 8 bases stayed unmatched.

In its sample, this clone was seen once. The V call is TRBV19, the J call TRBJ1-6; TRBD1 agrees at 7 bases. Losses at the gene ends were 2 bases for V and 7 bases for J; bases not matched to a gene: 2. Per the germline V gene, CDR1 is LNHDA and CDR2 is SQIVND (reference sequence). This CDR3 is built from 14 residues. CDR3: CASSITGVNSPLHF. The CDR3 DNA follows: TGTGCCAGTAGTATAACAGGGGTAAATTCACCCCTCCACTTT.

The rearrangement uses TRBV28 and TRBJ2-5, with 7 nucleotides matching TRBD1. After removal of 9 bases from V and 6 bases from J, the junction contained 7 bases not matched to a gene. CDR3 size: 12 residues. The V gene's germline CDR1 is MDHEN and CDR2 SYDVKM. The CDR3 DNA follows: TGTGCCAGAACGGACAGGAGGCAGACCCAGTACTTC. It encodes CARTDRRQTQYF.

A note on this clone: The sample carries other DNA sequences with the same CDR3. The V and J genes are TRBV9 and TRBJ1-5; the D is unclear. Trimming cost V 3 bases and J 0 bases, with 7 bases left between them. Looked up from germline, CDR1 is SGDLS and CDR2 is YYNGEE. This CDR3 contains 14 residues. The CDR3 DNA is TGTGCCAGCAGCGCGGGGTATAGCAATCAGCCCCAGCATTTT. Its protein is CASSAGYSNQPQHF.

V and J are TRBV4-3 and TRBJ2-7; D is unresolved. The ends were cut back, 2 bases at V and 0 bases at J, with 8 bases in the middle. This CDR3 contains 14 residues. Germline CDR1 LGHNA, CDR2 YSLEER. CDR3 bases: TGCGCCAGCAGCCAAACCAGGCACTCCTACGAGCAGTACTTC. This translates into CASSQTRHSYEQYF.

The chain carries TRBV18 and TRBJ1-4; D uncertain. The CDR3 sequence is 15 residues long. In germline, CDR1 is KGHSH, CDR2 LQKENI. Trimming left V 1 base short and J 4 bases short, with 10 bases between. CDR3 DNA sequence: TGTGCCAGCTCACCACAGAACGGGGATAATGAAAAACTGTTTTTT. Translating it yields CASSPQNGDNEKLFF.

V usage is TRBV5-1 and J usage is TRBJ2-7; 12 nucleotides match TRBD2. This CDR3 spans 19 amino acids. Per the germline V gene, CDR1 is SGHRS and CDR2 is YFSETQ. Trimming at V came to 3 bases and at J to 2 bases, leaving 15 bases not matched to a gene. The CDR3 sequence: CASSSPGASGRGRTYEQYF. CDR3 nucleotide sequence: TGCGCCAGCAGCTCCCCGGGGGCTAGCGGGAGGGGAAGGACCTACGAGCAGTACTTC. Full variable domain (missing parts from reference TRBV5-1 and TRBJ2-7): KAGVTQTPRYLIKTRGQQVTLSCSPISGHRSVSWYQQTPGQGLQFLFEYFSETQRNKGNFPGRFSGRQFSNSRSEMNVSTLELGDSALYLCASSSPGASGRGRTYEQYFGPGTRLTVT.

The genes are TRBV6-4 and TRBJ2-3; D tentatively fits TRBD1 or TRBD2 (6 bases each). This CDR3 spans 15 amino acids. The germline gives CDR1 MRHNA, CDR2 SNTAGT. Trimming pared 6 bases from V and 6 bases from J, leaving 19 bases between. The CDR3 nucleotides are TGTGCCAGCAGCCCTGACAGGAGGGTCGGTGATACGCAGTATTTT. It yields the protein CASSPDRRVGDTQYF.

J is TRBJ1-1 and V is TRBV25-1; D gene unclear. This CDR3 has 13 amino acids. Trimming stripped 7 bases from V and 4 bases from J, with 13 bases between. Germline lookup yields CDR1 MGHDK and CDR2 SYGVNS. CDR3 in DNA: TGTGCCAGCATCTCAGGTTGGGCCACTGAAGCTTTCTTT. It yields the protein CASISGWATEAFF.

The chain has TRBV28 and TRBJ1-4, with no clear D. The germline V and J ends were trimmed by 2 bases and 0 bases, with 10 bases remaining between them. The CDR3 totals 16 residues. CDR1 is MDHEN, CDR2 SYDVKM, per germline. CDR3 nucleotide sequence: TGTGCCAGCAGTTTACGTTGGTCGGCAACTAATGAAAAACTGTTTTTT. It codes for CASSLRWSATNEKLFF.

The CDR3: CASSPTINQPQHF. In DNA form, the CDR3 reads TGTGCCAGCAGCCCCACTATCAATCAGCCCCAGCATTTT. J is TRBJ1-5 and V is TRBV7-8; D is undetermined. V lost 5 bases and J lost 3, with 8 bases in between. The CDR3 runs 13 residues. CDR1 and CDR2 (germline): SGHVS, FQNEAQ.

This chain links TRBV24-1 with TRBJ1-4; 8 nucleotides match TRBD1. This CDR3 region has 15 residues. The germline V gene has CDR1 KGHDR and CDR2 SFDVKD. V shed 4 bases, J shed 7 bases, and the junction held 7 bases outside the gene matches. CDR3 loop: CATSESRGPSEKLFF. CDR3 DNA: TGTGCCACCAGTGAATCCAGGGGGCCGTCTGAAAAACTGTTTTTT.